A selection of T cell receptor beta chains follows, all from one sample in a study of radiotherapy plus CTLA-4 blockade in lung cancer. Using immunoSEQ multiplex PCR, the repertoire was profiled, and TCRdb retains in-frame clones only, with some absent. The sample holds about 50,000 clones, 73% seen once. Sample: peripheral blood, taken from a patient treated with radiotherapy plus ipilimumab. The source is a human donor with non-small cell lung cancer who had a complete response to radiotherapy plus ipilimumab. Both conserved end residues are part of each CDR3. D genes are given only for firm matches. The listing skips clone size in some rows; elsewhere it reads once, few, many or a size class.

TRBV27	NA	13	NA	TRBJ1-2	CASKARAENGYTF	TGTGCCAGCAAGGCCAGGGCGGAGAATGGCTACACCTTC
TRBV7-3	NA	13	NA	TRBJ2-5	CASSLNQGQTQYF	TGTGCCAGCAGCTTAAATCAGGGCCAAACCCAGTACTTC
TRBV5-6	few	15	NA	TRBJ1-4	CASSLEGATNEKLFF	TGTGCCAGCAGCTTGGAAGGGGCAACTAATGAAAAACTGTTTTTT
TRBV2	NA	15	TRBD2	TRBJ2-1	CASRLTSGSWNEQFF	TGTGCCAGCCGACTGACTAGCGGGAGCTGGAATGAGCAGTTCTTC
TRBV19	NA	14	NA	TRBJ2-5	CASSMQLYQETQYF	TGTGCCAGTAGTATGCAACTGTACCAAGAGACCCAGTACTTC
TRBV23-1	NA	18	TRBD1	TRBJ2-7	CASQTGLAGNPFSYEQYF	TGCGCCAGCCAGACAGGGTTGGCCGGGAATCCCTTTTCCTACGAGCAGTACTTC
TRBV13	NA	15	TRBD2	TRBJ2-5	CATRVGAGVQETQYF	TGTGCCACCAGGGTGGGTGCGGGGGTCCAAGAGACCCAGTACTTC
TRBV29-1	NA	15	TRBD1	TRBJ1-1	CSALRGTGMNTEAFF	TGCAGCGCCCTCCGGGGGACAGGAATGAACACTGAAGCTTTCTTT
TRBV6-1	NA	14	NA	TRBJ2-7	CASSKEDSTYEQYF	TGTGCCAGCAGTAAAGAGGACAGTACCTACGAGCAGTACTTC
TRBV28	NA	16	TRBD1	TRBJ2-4	CASSQTGVRNKNIQYF	TGTGCCAGCAGTCAGACAGGGGTCCGAAATAAAAACATTCAGTACTTC
TRBV7-9	NA	14	NA	TRBJ1-2	CASSFREWGYGYTF	TGTGCCAGCAGCTTCCGGGAGTGGGGCTATGGCTACACCTTC
TRBV5-1	NA	14	NA	TRBJ2-1	CASSSGGGSNEQFF	TGCGCCAGCAGCTCCGGAGGAGGGTCAAATGAGCAGTTCTTC
TRBV5-1	NA	16	TRBD2	TRBJ2-7	CASSLGHSGVQYEQYF	TGCGCCAGCAGCTTGGGGCATAGCGGGGTCCAGTACGAGCAGTACTTC
TRBV5-1	NA	15	TRBD2	TRBJ2-5	CASSPVSGLAVHQYF	TGCGCCAGCAGCCCCGTGTCCGGACTAGCGGTTCATCAGTACTTC
TRBV29-1	NA	11	NA	TRBJ2-7	CSVEEYYEQYF	TGCAGCGTGGAAGAATATTACGAGCAGTACTTC
TRBV7-3	NA	15	NA	TRBJ2-7	CASSLGPTSPYEQYF	TGTGCCAGCAGCTTAGGCCCCACTAGTCCCTACGAGCAGTACTTC
TRBV2	few	14	NA	TRBJ2-7	CASSRQGGGYEQYF	TGTGCCAGCAGTCGGCAGGGCGGTGGGTACGAGCAGTACTTC
TRBV28	NA	17	TRBD1	TRBJ1-3	CASSTLGQGRSGNTIYF	TGTGCCAGCAGTACTCTAGGACAGGGCCGCTCTGGAAACACCATATATTTT
TRBV7-9	NA	16	NA	TRBJ2-7	CASSGSGGGKVYEQYF	TGTGCCAGCAGCGGGTCAGGTGGCGGGAAGGTGTACGAGCAGTACTTC
TRBV7-8	NA	14	TRBD1	TRBJ1-2	CASSFGQGPYGYTF	TGTGCCAGCAGCTTTGGACAGGGCCCATATGGCTACACCTTC
TRBV7-8	NA	18	TRBD2	TRBJ2-3	CASSPGGTTGWGPDTQYF	TGTGCCAGCAGCCCCGGCGGGACTACCGGTTGGGGCCCAGATACGCAGTATTTT
TRBV7-9	NA	15	NA	TRBJ2-1	CASSLQQGGRNEQFF	TGTGCCAGCAGCTTACAACAGGGCGGTCGAAATGAGCAGTTCTTC
TRBV5-1	NA	17	NA	TRBJ2-5	CASSLGLGGGPLETQYF	TGCGCCAGCAGCTTGGGTTTGGGGGGGGGCCCGTTGGAGACCCAGTACTTC
TRBV7-2	NA	12	NA	TRBJ2-7	CASSLGNNEQYF	TGTGCCAGCAGCTTGGGCAACAACGAGCAGTACTTC
TRBV23-1	few	20	NA	TRBJ1-1	CASSQLTGSAPKVAVTEAFF	TGCGCCAGCAGTCAACTTACAGGGAGTGCCCCAAAAGTTGCCGTGACTGAAGCTTTCTTT
TRBV5-1	NA	15	TRBD2	TRBJ2-1	CASSNTSGRNNEQFF	TGCGCCAGCAGCAACACTAGCGGGAGGAACAATGAGCAGTTCTTC
TRBV9	NA	15	TRBD1	TRBJ1-6	CASSYQGTANSPLHF	TGTGCCAGCAGCTACCAAGGGACAGCTAATTCACCCCTCCACTTT
TRBV5-8	NA	16	NA	TRBJ1-2	CASSLGGQEANYGYTF	TGTGCCAGCAGCTTGGGGGGGCAGGAAGCTAACTATGGCTACACCTTC
TRBV15	few	16	TRBD2	TRBJ2-5	CATSRALLSGRETQYF	TGTGCCACCAGCAGGGCGCTCCTTAGCGGGAGGGAGACCCAGTACTTC
TRBV7-2	many	13	TRBD1	TRBJ2-7	CASSPGQGGKQYF	TGTGCCAGCAGCCCAGGACAGGGGGGTAAGCAGTACTTC
TRBV6-1	NA	15	NA	TRBJ1-2	CASSHHLSRDYGYTF	TGTGCCAGCAGCCATCACTTGTCGAGGGACTATGGCTACACCTTC
TRBV28	once	13	TRBD2	TRBJ2-5	CASSRLAGETQYF	TGTGCCAGCAGTCGACTAGCGGGAGAGACCCAGTACTTC
TRBV7-2	NA	15	TRBD1	TRBJ1-4	CASSLSRDRGGKLFF	TGTGCCAGCAGCTTAAGCCGGGACAGGGGCGGGAAACTGTTTTTT
TRBV6-6	NA	14	TRBD1	TRBJ1-3	CASSSTGVGNTIYF	TGTGCCAGCAGTTCAACAGGGGTCGGAAACACCATATATTTT
TRBV19	NA	13	NA	TRBJ2-2	CASSNQAHGELFF	TGTGCCAGTAGTAACCAGGCCCACGGGGAGCTGTTTTTT
TRBV6-6	NA	13	TRBD2	TRBJ2-7	CASKDGTTYEQYF	TGTGCCAGCAAGGACGGGACTACCTACGAGCAGTACTTC
TRBV7-9	NA	14	TRBD1	TRBJ1-6	CASSSDRQNSPLHF	TGTGCCAGCAGCTCGGACAGGCAAAATTCACCCCTCCACTTT
TRBV7-6	NA	16	NA	TRBJ2-2	CASSLGVGSNTGELFF	TGTGCCAGCAGCTTAGGGGTCGGGTCGAACACCGGGGAGCTGTTTTTT
TRBV5-6	NA	11	NA	TRBJ2-1	CASSLSDEQFF	TGTGCCAGCAGCTTGTCCGATGAGCAGTTCTTC
TRBV5-4	NA	16	TRBD2	TRBJ2-7	CASSRTGTSGSNEQYF	TGTGCCAGCAGCCGAACCGGGACTAGCGGGAGTAACGAGCAGTACTTC
TRBV2	NA	12	NA	TRBJ1-3	CASTGQRNTIYF	TGTGCCAGCACGGGACAACGAAACACCATATATTTT
TRBV7-9	medium-sized	16	NA	TRBJ1-2	CASSLAGAGLESGYTF	TGTGCCAGCAGCTTAGCGGGGGCAGGTCTCGAGAGTGGCTACACCTTC
TRBV10-2	NA	12	NA	TRBJ2-7	CASSSGIYEQYF	TGCGCCAGCTCCTCAGGGATCTACGAGCAGTACTTC
TRBV9	NA	16	TRBD1	TRBJ1-2	CASSGKPDRGAGGYTF	TGTGCCAGCAGCGGCAAACCGGACAGGGGGGCGGGCGGCTACACCTTC
TRBV30	few	13	TRBD1	TRBJ1-3	CACGTVSGNTIYF	TGTGCCTGTGGGACAGTCTCTGGAAACACCATATATTTT
TRBV19	NA	16	TRBD1	TRBJ1-3	CASSRRQGSAGNTIYF	TGTGCCAGTAGTAGAAGACAGGGTTCGGCTGGAAACACCATATATTTT
TRBV15	NA	18	NA	TRBJ2-1	CATSRVHGGFSLDNEQFF	TGTGCCACCAGCAGAGTGCATGGGGGCTTCTCACTCGACAATGAGCAGTTCTTC
TRBV4-1	NA	16	NA	TRBJ1-5	CASSRSQGLRDQPQHF	TGCGCCAGCAGCCGTTCTCAGGGTCTCAGGGATCAGCCCCAGCATTTT